This TCR beta chain stems from a study of blood T cell repertoires in COVID-19. Per the original data handling: By means of reference gene primer amplification, nucleated cell counts were estimated. This table comes from immunoSEQ multiplex PCR, and its TCRdb copy is limited to in-frame clones, with some not included. The DNA gave D and trimming, while V, J and clone size come from that table. Found here are over 150,000 clones, 75% to 85% of them singletons; the top ten hold approximately 10%. With 4 bases removed from V and 3 bases from J, the gap between germline ends came to 10 bases. This CDR3 has 13 amino acids. Germline V gene data show CDR1 as MNHNY and CDR2 as SVGAGI (reference sequence).

Sequencing was performed on PBMCs or T cells enriched from blood (not recorded which). The chain carries TRBV6-6 and TRBJ2-7; possibly TRBD1 for D (6 bases). The sequence was collected from a man aged 40-50 years who had recovered from COVID-19. CDR3 in amino acids: CASSWRQVYEQYF. The CDR3 DNA follows: TGTGCCAGCAGTTGGAGACAGGTCTACGAGCAGTACTTC.